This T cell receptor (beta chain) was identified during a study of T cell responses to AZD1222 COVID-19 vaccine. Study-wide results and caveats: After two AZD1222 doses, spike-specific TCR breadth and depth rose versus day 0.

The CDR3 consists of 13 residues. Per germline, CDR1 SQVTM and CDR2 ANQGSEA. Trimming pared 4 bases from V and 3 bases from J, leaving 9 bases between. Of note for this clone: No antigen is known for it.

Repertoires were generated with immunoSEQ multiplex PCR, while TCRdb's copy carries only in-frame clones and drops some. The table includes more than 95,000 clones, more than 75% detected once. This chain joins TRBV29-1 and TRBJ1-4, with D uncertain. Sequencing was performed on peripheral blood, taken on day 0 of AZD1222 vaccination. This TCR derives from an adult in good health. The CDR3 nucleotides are TGCAGCGTTGCCCGGGAGCCTAATGAAAAACTGTTTTTT. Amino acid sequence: CSVAREPNEKLFF.